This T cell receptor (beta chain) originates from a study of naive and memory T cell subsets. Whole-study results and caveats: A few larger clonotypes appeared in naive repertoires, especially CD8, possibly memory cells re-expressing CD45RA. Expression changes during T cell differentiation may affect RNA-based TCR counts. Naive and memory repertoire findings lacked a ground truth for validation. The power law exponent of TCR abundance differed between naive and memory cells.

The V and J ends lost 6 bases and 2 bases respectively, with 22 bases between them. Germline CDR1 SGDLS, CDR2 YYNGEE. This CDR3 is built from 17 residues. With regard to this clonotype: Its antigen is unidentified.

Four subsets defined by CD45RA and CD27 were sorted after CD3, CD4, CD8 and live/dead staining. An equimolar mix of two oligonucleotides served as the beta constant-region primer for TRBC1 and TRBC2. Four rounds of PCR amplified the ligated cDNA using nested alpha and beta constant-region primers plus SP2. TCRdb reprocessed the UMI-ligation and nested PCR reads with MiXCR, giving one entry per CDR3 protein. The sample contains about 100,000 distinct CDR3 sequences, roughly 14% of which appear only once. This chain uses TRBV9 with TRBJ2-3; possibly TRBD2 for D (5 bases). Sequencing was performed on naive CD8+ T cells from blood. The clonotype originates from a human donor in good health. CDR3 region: CASNSPPNSGVTDTQYF. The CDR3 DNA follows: TGTGCCAGCAATTCCCCCCCCAACAGCGGCGTCACAGATACGCAGTATTTT.